Following are 27 T cell receptor beta chains from one sample sequenced in a study of Ad26.COV2.S vaccination and SARS-CoV-2 variants. Profiled with immunoSEQ multiplex PCR; TCRdb holds only in-frame clones, not every one. The sample records 200,000 to 300,000 clones, around 89% being singletons. Indicated treatment: 19 received Ad26.COV2.S at low or high dose, single or two shots; roughly 5 received placebo; per-sample allocation not given. The investigators took samples on day 63 after the first vaccine or placebo injection. The input for sequencing was peripheral blood, taken in a trial of Ad26.COV2.S vaccine versus placebo. Receptors were obtained from a person aged 18 to 59 who received the Ad26.COV2.S COVID-19 vaccine or a placebo.

The V and J genes are TRBV18 and TRBJ2-7; possibly TRBD2 for D (5 bases). Germline lookup yields CDR1 KGHSH and CDR2 LQKENI. The CDR3 consists of 15 residues. V lost 0 bases and J lost 2, with 11 bases in between. The CDR3 loop reads CASSPPRTQTYEQYF. CDR3 DNA: TGTGCCAGCTCACCACCACGGACTCAGACCTACGAGCAGTACTTC.

The chain couples TRBV7-2 to TRBJ1-2, with 9 bases matching TRBD1. Trimming removed 1 base from V and 7 bases from J; junction bases left unmatched: 7. CDR1 and CDR2 from the germline V gene are SGHTA and FQGNSA. CDR3 length equals 15 residues. CDR3 sequence: CASSLENRGRSGYTF. For the CDR3, the DNA is TGTGCCAGCAGCTTAGAAAACAGGGGGCGATCTGGCTACACCTTC.

This sequence joins TRBV7-2 and TRBJ1-2; no reliable D call. The CDR3 spans 13 residues. Germline assignment: CDR1 SGHTA and CDR2 FQGNSA. V was pared by 5 bases and J by 6 bases, with 13 bases between. In nucleotides, the CDR3 is TGTGCCAGCAGCCAGGACGTGCGGGATGGCTACACCTTC. This sequence encodes CASSQDVRDGYTF.

Only a few counts were recorded for this clone. V gene TRBV10-3 combines with J gene TRBJ2-5; D unresolved. The CDR3 is made up of 12 amino acids. Germline loops: CDR1 ENHRY, CDR2 SYGVKD. V was trimmed by 5 bases and J by 3 bases, leaving 7 bases between them. The CDR3 bases are TGTGCCATCAGTAGTATCAAAGAGACCCAGTACTTC. As protein: CAISSIKETQYF.

The chain carries TRBV7-3 and TRBJ2-3, with 7 positions matching TRBD2. V gave up 2 bases and J gave up 2 bases; unmatched junction bases: 4. The germline V gene encodes CDR1 SGHTA and CDR2 FQGTGA. The CDR3 length is 15 residues. This CDR3 reads CASSLALAATDTQYF. CDR3 nucleotide sequence: TGTGCCAGCAGCTTAGCCCTAGCGGCCACAGATACGCAGTATTTT.

In its sample, this clone was seen once. The J gene is TRBJ1-1, the V gene TRBV18; D ambiguous. This CDR3 contains 13 residues. Germline V gene data show CDR1 as KGHSH and CDR2 as LQKENI. V was cut by 6 bases and J by 9 bases, with 17 bases left in between. The CDR3 loop reads CASSPGPLGQAFF. The CDR3 DNA follows: TGTGCCAGCTCCCCCGGACCCTTAGGACAAGCTTTCTTT.

The chain employs TRBV9 and TRBJ2-2; D ambiguous. The germline V and J ends were trimmed by 0 bases and 5 bases, with 14 bases remaining between them. The CDR3 runs to 16 residues. CDR1 and CDR2 (germline): SGDLS, YYNGEE. In nucleotides, the CDR3 is TGTGCCAGCAGCGTAGATTCGGCCCTGGGGACCGGGGAGCTGTTTTTT. This sequence encodes CASSVDSALGTGELFF.

This chain uses TRBV7-5 with TRBJ2-1. TRBV7-5 is listed as a pseudogene. CDR3 length: 17 amino acids. The CDR3 bases are TGTGCCAGAAGCGCCTATCGCCGACCCAGCTCCTACAATGAGCAGTTCTTC. This translates into CARSAYRRPSSYNEQFF.

The chain employs TRBV11-2 and TRBJ2-7; D unclear. The CDR3 totals 14 residues. CDR1 and CDR2 (germline): SGHAT, FQNNGV. Trimming shortened V by 2 bases and J by 5 bases, and 13 bases separated the two germline ends. CDR3 sequence reads: CASSLSGITNEQYF. Here the CDR3 DNA reads TGTGCCAGCAGCTTAAGTGGGATAACAAACGAGCAGTACTTC.

The chain combines TRBV7-2 with TRBJ2-1; D possibly corresponds to TRBD2 (5 bases). CDR1 SGHTA and CDR2 FQGNSA come from the germline V gene. This CDR3 is 13 amino acids long. Trimming took 8 bases from V and 2 from J, leaving 10 bases between them. The CDR3 here is CASGLAAYNEQFF. The CDR3 region has the DNA TGTGCCAGCGGACTGGCCGCCTACAATGAGCAGTTCTTC.

The rearrangement joins TRBV18 to TRBJ1-5; maybe TRBD1 (5 bases). Between the trimmed V and J ends, which lost 4 bases and 4 bases, there was a span of 8 bases. Per the germline V gene, CDR1 is KGHSH and CDR2 is LQKENI. CDR3 size: 13 residues. The CDR3 bases are TGTGCCAGCTCACTGGGGGAAAATCAGCCCCAGCATTTT. Amino acid sequence: CASSLGENQPQHF.

The chain employs TRBV28 and TRBJ2-7; TRBD1 agrees at 7 bases. V lost 5 bases, J lost 2 bases, and 6 bases stayed unmatched. The CDR3 has 14 amino acids. Germline CDR1 reads MDHEN; CDR2 reads SYDVKM. CDR3 loop: CASSAGTVPYEQYF. The CDR3 coding sequence is TGTGCCAGCAGTGCCGGGACAGTCCCCTACGAGCAGTACTTC.

CDR3 residues: CASRLESGTGGATGANVLTF. The CDR3 DNA reads TGTGCAAGTCGCTTAGAATCCGGGACAGGGGGCGCAACAGGGGCCAACGTCCTGACTTTC. The chain has TRBV12-2 and TRBJ2-6; TRBD1, the table's D call, was not compared with the DNA. TRBV12-2 is noted as a pseudogene. CDR3 size: 20 residues.

The rearrangement uses TRBV5-1 and TRBJ2-3; 8 positions agree with TRBD1. Germline V gives CDR1 SGHRS, CDR2 YFSETQ. The CDR3 totals 15 residues. J gave up 0 bases and V 5 bases, and 5 bases lay outside the gene matches. The CDR3: CASRGAGGSTDTQYF. The CDR3 bases are TGCGCCAGCAGGGGCGCAGGGGGCAGCACAGATACGCAGTATTTT.

The chain combines TRBV21-1 with TRBJ1-4. TRBV21-1 is described as a pseudogene. CDR3 length: 15 residues. CDR3 sequence (DNA): TGTGCCAGCAGCAAAGTAGGCAGGGGAGGGGAAAAACTGTTTTTT. It yields the protein CASSKVGRGGEKLFF.

The chain combines TRBV4-1 with TRBJ1-6, with D unclear. V lost 1 base to trimming and J lost 10 bases, with 5 bases between them. The length of the CDR3 is 12 residues. Germline CDR1 is MGHRA and CDR2 is YSYEKL. In nucleotides, the CDR3 is TGCGCCAGCAGCCAAGGAACCTCACCCCTCCACTTT. Amino acid sequence: CASSQGTSPLHF.

The chain has TRBV18 and TRBJ1-1; D is ambiguous. CDR1 is KGHSH, CDR2 LQKENI, per germline. V lost 5 bases, J lost 3 bases, and 16 bases lay in between. The CDR3 runs 15 residues. This CDR3 reads CASSFLRVADTEAFF. The CDR3 nucleotides are TGTGCCAGCTCATTCCTCCGGGTCGCGGACACTGAAGCTTTCTTT.

The V call is TRBV15, the J call TRBJ2-3, with D uncertain. Trimming left V 0 bases short and J 2 bases short, with 6 bases between. The CDR3 is 14 amino acids. Germline V gene sequence: CDR1 LNHNV, CDR2 YYDKDF (reference sequence). Here the CDR3 DNA reads TGTGCCACCAGCAGAGACCTCCTCACAGATACGCAGTATTTT. Residues: CATSRDLLTDTQYF.

The chain carries TRBV9 and TRBJ1-1; a weak D match, TRBD1 (5 bases). The CDR3 contains 19 residues. Germline CDR1 is SGDLS and CDR2 is YYNGEE. Between the trimmed V and J ends, which lost 0 bases and 1 base, there was a span of 22 bases. CDR3: CASSVGSGREDGQNTEAFF. DNA of the CDR3: TGTGCCAGCAGCGTAGGAAGCGGGAGGGAGGACGGACAGAACACTGAAGCTTTCTTT.

This clone showed up just a few times. The chain has TRBV7-9 and TRBJ1-1; 8 nucleotides agree with TRBD1. Looked up from germline, CDR1 is SEHNR and CDR2 is FQNEAQ (reference sequence). Germline trimming cut 5 bases from V and 1 base from J; bases unmatched to any gene: 3. This CDR3 contains 14 residues. The CDR3 DNA follows: TGTGCCAGCAGCAGAGGGACAGGGAACACTGAAGCTTTCTTT. Translating gives CASSRGTGNTEAFF.

The chain carries TRBV4-3 and TRBJ2-2; 9 bases match TRBD2. Germline V gene lookup returns CDR1 LGHNA and CDR2 YSLEER. This CDR3 has 17 residues. Unmatched junction bases numbered 7, after V lost 0 bases and J lost 5 bases. Here the CDR3 reads CASSQDLAGSRTGELFF. In DNA, the CDR3 is TGCGCCAGCAGCCAAGATCTAGCGGGGAGCAGGACCGGGGAGCTGTTTTTT.

The chain recombines TRBV7-2 with TRBJ1-2; 8 nucleotides agree with TRBD1. The germline V gene encodes CDR1 SGHTA and CDR2 FQGNSA. V lost 5 bases, J lost 2 bases, and 13 bases stayed unmatched. CDR3 length equals 17 residues. For the CDR3, the DNA is TGTGCCAGCAGCCAGCGGACAGGGATCGAGGTGAACTATGGCTACACCTTC. Protein sequence: CASSQRTGIEVNYGYTF.

The table lists this clone with a count of one. The rearrangement joins TRBV5-6 to TRBJ2-1; D is unclear. Trimming left V 0 bases short and J 6 bases short, with 7 bases between. This CDR3 has 13 residues. CDR1 and CDR2 from the germline V gene are SGHDT and YYEEEE. In DNA form, the CDR3 reads TGTGCCAGCAGCTTGGGGGTCAGCAATGAGCAGTTCTTC. Translation: CASSLGVSNEQFF.

This chain joins TRBV11-3 and TRBJ2-2; D remains ambiguous. Germline assignment: CDR1 SGHNT and CDR2 YENEEA. This CDR3 is 12 amino acids long. Trimming removed 6 bases from V and 6 bases from J, with 8 bases in between. Written as DNA, the CDR3 is TGTGCCAGCAGGTTTGAGTCCGGGGAGCTGTTTTTT. Translating gives CASRFESGELFF.

This clone was recorded only once. V and J are TRBV27 and TRBJ2-7; D is perhaps TRBD1 or TRBD2 (5 bases each). CDR1 MNHEY and CDR2 SMNVEV come from the germline V gene (reference sequence). Between the trimmed V and J ends, which lost 6 bases and 1 base, there was a span of 16 bases. CDR3 length: 15 residues. The CDR3 coding sequence is TGTGCCAGCAGACCGGGACCGCTTAATTCCTACGAGCAGTACTTC. Residues: CASRPGPLNSYEQYF.

CDR3 region: CASSEFQGAREQFF. Here the CDR3 DNA reads TGTGCCAGCAGTGAATTCCAGGGGGCCAGGGAGCAGTTCTTC. This chain connects TRBV2 to TRBJ2-1, with TRBD1 matching over 8 bases. Losses at the gene ends were 2 bases for V and 10 bases for J; bases not matched to a gene: 7. The CDR3 is made up of 14 amino acids. Germline V gives CDR1 SNHLY, CDR2 FYNNEI.

The CDR3 loop reads CASSLGPLNQPQHF. The CDR3 DNA sequence: TGTGCCAGCAGCCTAGGACCTCTCAATCAGCCCCAGCATTTT. The chain uses TRBV27 and TRBJ1-5; no firm D call. Germline V gene data show CDR1 as MNHEY and CDR2 as SMNVEV (reference sequence). Trimming pared 6 bases from V and 3 bases from J, leaving 12 bases between. CDR3 length: 14 amino acids.